A selection of T cell receptor beta chains follows, all from one sample in a study of molecular identifiers for immune sequencing clone quantification. MiXCR, run by TCRdb on the PCR reads, gives a single entry per CDR3 protein. The sample yields approximately 100,000 distinct CDR3 sequences, roughly a third seen once. What was sequenced was naive CD8+ T cells from blood, with Jurkat cell RNA spiked in. The receptors come from a human donor in good health. Some libraries in this study had Jurkat cell RNA spiked in. CDR3s include the opening cysteine and the closing phenylalanine or tryptophan. D genes are given only for firm matches. Where a row states a size, it is once, few, many or the class of an expanded clone; other rows omit it.

clone_size	v_call	d_call	j_call	cdr3_nt	cdr3_aa
many	TRBV7-3	TRBD1	TRBJ1-2	TGTGCCAGCAGCTTAACAGGGGGCAATCCCTATGGCTACACCTTC	CASSLTGGNPYGYTF
many	TRBV28	.	TRBJ1-5	TGTGCCAGCAGTTTAGGTGCCGCCGGCCGGCCCCAGCATTTT	CASSLGAAGRPQHF
.	TRBV2	.	TRBJ2-3	TGTGCCAGCAGTGACCGGGGACTCAGCACAGATACGCAGTGTTTT	CASSDRGLSTDTQCF
.	TRBV6-2/TRBV6-3	.	TRBJ2-7	TGTGCCAGCAGTTACACTGGCAGCTTGGGTGGGGAGCAGTACTTC	CASSYTGSLGGEQYF
few	TRBV7-9	.	TRBJ2-4	TGTGCCAGCATGTCGGGAGCGGAACTAGCCAAAAACATTCAGTACTTC	CASMSGAELAKNIQYF
many	TRBV29-1	.	TRBJ1-1	TGCAGCATCCGGTCGGGCACTGAAGCTTTCTTT	CSIRSGTEAFF
many	TRBV7-6	TRBD2	TRBJ2-3	TGTGCCACAGGACTAGCGGGAGGGCAGCTCACAGATACGCAGTATTTT	CATGLAGGQLTDTQYF
.	TRBV9	.	TRBJ2-2	TGTGCCAGCAGCGTTTCACAGAGGGCTCCCGGGGAGCTGATTTTT	CASSVSQRAPGELIF
.	TRBV27	.	TRBJ2-7	TGTGCCAGCAGTTTAACGGGAATTGGTAGCGAGCAGTACTTC	CASSLTGIGSEQYF
once	TRBV28	.	TRBJ2-7	TGTGCCAGCAGTTTCTCCTTATACGAGCAGCACTTC	CASSFSLYEQHF
.	TRBV28	.	TRBJ1-2	TGTGCCAGCAGTTTTGGGTTTGGGGGCTACACCTTC	CASSFGFGGYTF
many	TRBV12-3/TRBV12-4	.	TRBJ1-2	TGTGCCAGCAGTTTTACGACAGGCTATGGCTACACCTTC	CASSFTTGYGYTF
few	TRBV7-9	.	TRBJ1-1	TGTGCCAGCAGCTTGTCGGAGAACACTGAAGCTTTCTTT	CASSLSENTEAFF
few	TRBV4-3	TRBD1	TRBJ2-7	TGCGCCAGCAGCCAGGACAGGGTTGGGGCCTACGAGCAGTACTTC	CASSQDRVGAYEQYF
many	TRBV20-1	TRBD2	TRBJ2-1	TGCAGTGCTAGAGATTTACGGTCAGGACTAGCGGGATTTGAGCAGTTCTTC	CSARDLRSGLAGFEQFF
.	TRBV6-5	TRBD2	TRBJ2-5	TGTGCCAGCAGTACCACAACCGGGACTAGCGGGATGAAACCTTTGGAGACCCAGTACTTC	CASSTTTGTSGMKPLETQYF
many	TRBV7-2	.	TRBJ2-7	TGTGCCAGCCGGGACGGCCCCCGTGACGAGCAGTACTTC	CASRDGPRDEQYF
.	TRBV19	TRBD1	TRBJ1-1	TGTGCCAGTACCCTACAGGGGGAGAACACTGAAGCTTTCTTT	CASTLQGENTEAFF
.	TRBV20-1	TRBD2	TRBJ2-7	TGCAGTGCTTGGGATATTACCGGGACTAGTGTCTACGAGCAGTACTTC	CSAWDITGTSVYEQYF
few	TRBV9	.	TRBJ2-6	TGTGCCAGCAGCGTGCCGACAGGTCCTCACTCTGGGGCCAACGTCCTGACTTTC	CASSVPTGPHSGANVLTF
.	TRBV9	TRBD2	TRBJ2-2	TGTGCCAGCAGCGTAGGTCCTAGCGGGAGTTTTGCCGGGGAGCTGTTTTTT	CASSVGPSGSFAGELFF
.	TRBV11-2	.	TRBJ2-7	TGTGCCAGCTGCCCCACTGGCTACGAGCAGTACTTC	CASCPTGYEQYF
many	TRBV28	.	TRBJ1-2	TGTGCCAGCAGGGTCAGGGAAGACTATGGCTACACCTTC	CASRVREDYGYTF
many	TRBV6-2/TRBV6-3	.	TRBJ1-5	TGTGCCAGCAGTTTCTTGGGGCCACAGCCCCAGCATTTT	CASSFLGPQPQHF
.	TRBV6-1	.	TRBJ1-1	TGTGCCAGCAGTGAGGTGGTGAGTCTGGCTGAAGCTTTCTTT	CASSEVVSLAEAFF
many	TRBV3-1	.	TRBJ1-1	TGTGCCAGCAGCAACCGGGACGTAGGGGCAGACACTGAAGCTTTCTTT	CASSNRDVGADTEAFF
.	TRBV20-1	.	TRBJ2-2	TGCAGTGCTAGAGGAGGTGGCCCCGGGGAGCTGATTTTT	CSARGGGPGELIF
many	TRBV6-5	.	TRBJ2-3	TGTGCCAGCAGCCCACTGGATTACACAGATACGCAGTATTTT	CASSPLDYTDTQYF
.	TRBV7-9	.	TRBJ1-6	TGTGCCAGCAGCGCCGTCCGGACGGCAATTTCACCCCTCCACTTT	CASSAVRTAISPLHF
many	TRBV7-2	.	TRBJ2-7	TGTGCCAGCAGCCAACCGGGTAGGCCCACCTACGAGCAGTACTTC	CASSQPGRPTYEQYF
.	TRBV2	.	TRBJ1-2	TGTGCCAGCATAGGCGGGACACCGTATGGCTACACCTTC	CASIGGTPYGYTF
many	TRBV7-8	.	TRBJ1-5	TGTGCCAGCAGCTTAGGTTGGGGGGCTGGTCAGCCCCAGCATTTT	CASSLGWGAGQPQHF
once	TRBV5-6	.	TRBJ1-1	TGTGCCAGCAGCTTAAGCCCCAACACTGAAGCTTTCTTT	CASSLSPNTEAFF
many	TRBV6-5	TRBD1	TRBJ2-2	TGTGCCAGCAGTCCCGGGACAGGGCCCGGGGAGCTGTTTTTT	CASSPGTGPGELFF
.	TRBV20-1	TRBD2	TRBJ2-7	TGCAGTGCTAGAGTAGCGGGAGGGCTCTCCTACGAGCAGCACTTC	CSARVAGGLSYEQHF
few	TRBV28	TRBD2	TRBJ2-3	TGTGCCAGCAGTTTTCAAGTAGCGGGATCAGATACGCAGTATTTT	CASSFQVAGSDTQYF
many	TRBV6-5	.	TRBJ2-3	TGTGCCAGCAAGTCGGGTGGCACAGATACGCAGTATTTT	CASKSGGTDTQYF
many	TRBV29-1	.	TRBJ2-2	TGCAGCGTTGACTTGAACACCGGGGAGCTGTTTTTT	CSVDLNTGELFF
many	TRBV6-5	.	TRBJ2-7	TGTGCCACCGTGACAGGGACTGGCGAGCAGTACTTC	CATVTGTGEQYF
.	TRBV15	.	TRBJ2-1	TGTGCCACCAGCAGACAGGGTAGCCCCTACAATGAGCAGTTCTTC	CATSRQGSPYNEQFF
many	TRBV7-2	.	TRBJ2-3	TGTGCCAGCAGCCCCAGGACAGATACGCAGTATTTT	CASSPRTDTQYF